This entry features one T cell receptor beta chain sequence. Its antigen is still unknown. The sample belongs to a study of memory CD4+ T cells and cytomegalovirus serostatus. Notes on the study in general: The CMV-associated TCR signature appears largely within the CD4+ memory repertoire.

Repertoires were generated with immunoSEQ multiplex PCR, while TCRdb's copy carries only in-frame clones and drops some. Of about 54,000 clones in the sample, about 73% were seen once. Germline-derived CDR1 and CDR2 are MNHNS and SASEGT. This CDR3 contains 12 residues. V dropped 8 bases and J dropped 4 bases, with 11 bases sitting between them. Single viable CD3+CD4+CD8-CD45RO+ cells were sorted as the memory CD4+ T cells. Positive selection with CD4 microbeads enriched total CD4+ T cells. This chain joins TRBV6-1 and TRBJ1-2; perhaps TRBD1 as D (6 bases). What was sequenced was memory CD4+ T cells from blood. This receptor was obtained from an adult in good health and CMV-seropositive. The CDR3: CASDRDTYGYTF. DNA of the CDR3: TGTGCCAGCGACCGGGACACCTATGGCTACACCTTC.